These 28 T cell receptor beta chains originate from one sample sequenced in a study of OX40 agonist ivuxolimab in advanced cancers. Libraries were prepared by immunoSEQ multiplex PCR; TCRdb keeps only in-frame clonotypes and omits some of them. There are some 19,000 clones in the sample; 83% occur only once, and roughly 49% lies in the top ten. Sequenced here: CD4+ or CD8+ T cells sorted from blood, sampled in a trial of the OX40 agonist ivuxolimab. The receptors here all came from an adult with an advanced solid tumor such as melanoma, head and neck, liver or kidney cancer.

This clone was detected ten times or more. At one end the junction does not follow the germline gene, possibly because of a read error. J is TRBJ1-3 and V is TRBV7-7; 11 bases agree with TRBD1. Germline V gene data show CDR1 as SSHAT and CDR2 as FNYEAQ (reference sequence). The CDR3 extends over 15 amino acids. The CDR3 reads CASSTGQGVGNTIYF. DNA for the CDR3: TGTGCTAGCAGCACGGGACAGGGGGTAGGAAACACCATATATTTT.

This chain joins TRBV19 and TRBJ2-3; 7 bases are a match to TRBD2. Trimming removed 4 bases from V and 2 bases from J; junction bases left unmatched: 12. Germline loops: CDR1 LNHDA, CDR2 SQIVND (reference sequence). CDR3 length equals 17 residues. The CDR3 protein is CASSTLGPGLTTDTQYF. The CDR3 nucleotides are TGTGCCAGTAGTACCCTGGGGCCGGGACTAACCACAGATACGCAGTATTTT.

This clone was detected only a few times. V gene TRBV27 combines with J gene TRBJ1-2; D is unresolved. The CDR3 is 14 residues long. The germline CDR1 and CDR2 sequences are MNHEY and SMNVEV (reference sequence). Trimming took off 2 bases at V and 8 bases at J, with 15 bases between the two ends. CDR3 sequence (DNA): TGTGCCAGCAGTTTAATGGGGAGCCCTAAGGGCTACACCTTC. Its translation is CASSLMGSPKGYTF.

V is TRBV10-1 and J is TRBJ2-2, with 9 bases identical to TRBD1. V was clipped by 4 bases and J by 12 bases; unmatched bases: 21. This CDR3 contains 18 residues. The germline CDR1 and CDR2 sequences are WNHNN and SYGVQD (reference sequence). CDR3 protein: CASSGPGQGGLRDQKLFF. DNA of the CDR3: TGCGCCAGCAGTGGGCCGGGACAGGGTGGTCTGAGAGACCAGAAGCTGTTTTTT.

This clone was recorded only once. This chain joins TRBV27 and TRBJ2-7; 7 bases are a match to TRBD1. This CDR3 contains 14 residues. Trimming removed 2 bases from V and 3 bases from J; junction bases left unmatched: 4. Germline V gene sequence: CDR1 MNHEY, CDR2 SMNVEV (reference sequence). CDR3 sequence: CASSLTGAIYEQYF. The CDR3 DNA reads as TGTGCCAGCAGTTTAACAGGGGCAATCTACGAGCAGTACTTC.

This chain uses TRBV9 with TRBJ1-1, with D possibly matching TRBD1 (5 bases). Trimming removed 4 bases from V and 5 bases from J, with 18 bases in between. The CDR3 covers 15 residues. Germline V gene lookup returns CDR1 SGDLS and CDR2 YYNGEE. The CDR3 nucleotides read TGTGCCAGCAGCCCTCGATGGGGGGAAGGGACTGAAGCTTTCTTT. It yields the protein CASSPRWGEGTEAFF.

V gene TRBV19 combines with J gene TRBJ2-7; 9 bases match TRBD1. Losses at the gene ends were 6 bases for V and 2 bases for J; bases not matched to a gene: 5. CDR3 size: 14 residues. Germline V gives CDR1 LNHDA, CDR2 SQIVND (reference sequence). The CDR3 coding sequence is TGTGCCAGTAGCCCGGGACAGGGCCCCTACGAGCAGTACTTC. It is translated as CASSPGQGPYEQYF.

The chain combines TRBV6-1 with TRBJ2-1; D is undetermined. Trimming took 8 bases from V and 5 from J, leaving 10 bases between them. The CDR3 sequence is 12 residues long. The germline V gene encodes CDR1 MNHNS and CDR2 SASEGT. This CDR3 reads CASGQYNNEQFF. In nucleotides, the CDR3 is TGTGCCAGCGGCCAATATAACAATGAGCAGTTCTTC.

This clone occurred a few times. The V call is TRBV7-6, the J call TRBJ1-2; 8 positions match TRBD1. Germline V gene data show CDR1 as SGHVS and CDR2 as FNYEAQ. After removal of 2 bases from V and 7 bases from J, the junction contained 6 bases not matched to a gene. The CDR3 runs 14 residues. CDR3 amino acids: CASSLIQGASGYTF. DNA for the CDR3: TGTGCCAGCAGCTTAATCCAGGGGGCAAGTGGCTACACCTTC.

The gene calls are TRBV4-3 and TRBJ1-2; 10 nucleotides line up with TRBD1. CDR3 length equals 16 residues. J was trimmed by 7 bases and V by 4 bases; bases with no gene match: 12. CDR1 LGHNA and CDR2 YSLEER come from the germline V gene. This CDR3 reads CASSPNPGQGVGGYTF. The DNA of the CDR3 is TGCGCCAGCAGCCCTAACCCCGGACAGGGGGTGGGTGGCTACACCTTC.

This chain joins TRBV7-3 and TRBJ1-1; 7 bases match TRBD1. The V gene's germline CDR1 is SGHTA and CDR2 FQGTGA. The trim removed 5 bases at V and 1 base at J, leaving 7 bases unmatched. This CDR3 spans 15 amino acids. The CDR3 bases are TGTGCCAGCAGCCACCTAGGGGGCGGGAACACTGAAGCTTTCTTT. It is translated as CASSHLGGGNTEAFF.

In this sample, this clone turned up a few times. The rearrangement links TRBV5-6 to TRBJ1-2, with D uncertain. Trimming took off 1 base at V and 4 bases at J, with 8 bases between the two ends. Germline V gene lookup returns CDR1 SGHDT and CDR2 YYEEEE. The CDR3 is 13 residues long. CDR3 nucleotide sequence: TGTGCCAGCAGCTTGAAAGGGTTCTATGGCTACACCTTC. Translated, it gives CASSLKGFYGYTF.

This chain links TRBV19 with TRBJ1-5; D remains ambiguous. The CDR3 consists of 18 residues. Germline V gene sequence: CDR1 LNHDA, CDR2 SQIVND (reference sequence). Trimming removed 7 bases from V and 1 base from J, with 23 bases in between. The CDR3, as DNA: TGTGCCAGTATCGGGCAGAATGTAGCGGCGAGAAGCAATCAGCCCCAGCATTTT. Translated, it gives CASIGQNVAARSNQPQHF. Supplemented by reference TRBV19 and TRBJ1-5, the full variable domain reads DGGITQSPKYLFRKEGQNVTLSCEQNLNHDAMYWYRQDPGQGLRLIYYSQIVNDFQKGDIAEGYSVSREKKESFPLTVTSAQKNPTAFYLCASIGQNVAARSNQPQHFGDGTRLSIL.

CDR3 protein: CASRRPGDGYTF. In DNA form, the CDR3 reads TGTGCCAGCCGAAGACCCGGGGATGGCTACACCTTC. The rearrangement links TRBV5-6 to TRBJ1-2; D is undetermined. Germline CDR1 SGHDT, CDR2 YYEEEE. The CDR3 has 12 residues. Trimming took off 7 bases at V and 6 bases at J, with 13 bases between the two ends.

CDR3 sequence: CASSVWGKGLGSTDTQYF. The DNA for the CDR3 is TGTGCCAGCAGCGTCTGGGGCAAGGGGTTGGGGAGCACAGATACGCAGTATTTT. The genes are TRBV9 and TRBJ2-3; D is possibly TRBD1 (5 bases). The CDR3 totals 18 residues. V lost 2 bases to trimming and J lost 0 bases, with 19 bases between them. The germline CDR1 and CDR2 sequences are SGDLS and YYNGEE.

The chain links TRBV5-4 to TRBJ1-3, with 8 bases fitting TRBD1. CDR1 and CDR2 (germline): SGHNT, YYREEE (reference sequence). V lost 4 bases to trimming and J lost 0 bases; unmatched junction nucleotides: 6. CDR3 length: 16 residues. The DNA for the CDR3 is TGTGCCAGCAGCGCAATGGGACAGGACTCTGGAAACACCATATATTTT. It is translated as CASSAMGQDSGNTIYF.

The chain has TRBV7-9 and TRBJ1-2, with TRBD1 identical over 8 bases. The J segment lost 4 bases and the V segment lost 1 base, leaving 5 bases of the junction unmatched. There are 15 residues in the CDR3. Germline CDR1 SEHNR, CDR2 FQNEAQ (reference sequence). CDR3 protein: CASSLGAGGSYGYTF. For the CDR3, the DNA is TGTGCCAGCAGCTTAGGCGCAGGGGGCTCCTATGGCTACACCTTC. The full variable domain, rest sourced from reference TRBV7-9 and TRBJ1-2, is DTGVSQNPRHKITKRGQNVTFRCDPISEHNRLYWYRQTLGQGPEFLTYFQNEAQLEKSRLLSDRFSAERPKGSFSTLEIQRTEQGDSAMYLCASSLGAGGSYGYTFGSGTRLTVV.

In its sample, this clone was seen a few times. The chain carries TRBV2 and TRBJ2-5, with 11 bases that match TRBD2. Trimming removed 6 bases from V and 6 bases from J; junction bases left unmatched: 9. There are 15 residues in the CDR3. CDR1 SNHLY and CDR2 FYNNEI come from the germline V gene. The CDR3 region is CASSGTSGYEKTQYF. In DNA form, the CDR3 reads TGTGCCAGCAGCGGGACTAGCGGATACGAGAAGACCCAGTACTTC.

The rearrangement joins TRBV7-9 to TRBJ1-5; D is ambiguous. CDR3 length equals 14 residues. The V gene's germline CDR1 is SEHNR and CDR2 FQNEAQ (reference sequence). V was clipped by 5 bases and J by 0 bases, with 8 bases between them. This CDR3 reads CASSEPGSNQPQHF. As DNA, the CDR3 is TGTGCCAGCAGCGAACCTGGTAGCAATCAGCCCCAGCATTTT.

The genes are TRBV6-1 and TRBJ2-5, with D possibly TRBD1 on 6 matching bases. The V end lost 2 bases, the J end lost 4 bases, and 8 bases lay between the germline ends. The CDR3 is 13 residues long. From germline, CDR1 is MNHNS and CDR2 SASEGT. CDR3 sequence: CASSEFRGETQYF. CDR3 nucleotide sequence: TGTGCCAGCAGTGAATTCAGGGGAGAGACCCAGTACTTC.

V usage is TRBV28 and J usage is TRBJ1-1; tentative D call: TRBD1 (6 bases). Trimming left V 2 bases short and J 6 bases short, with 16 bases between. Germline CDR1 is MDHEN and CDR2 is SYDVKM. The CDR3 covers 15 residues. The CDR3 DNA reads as TGTGCCAGCAGTTTACCCCCAGGGGAGGGGGCTGAAGCTTTCTTT. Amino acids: CASSLPPGEGAEAFF.

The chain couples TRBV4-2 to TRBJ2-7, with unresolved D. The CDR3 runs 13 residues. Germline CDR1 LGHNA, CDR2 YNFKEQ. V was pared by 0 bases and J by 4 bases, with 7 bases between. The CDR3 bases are TGTGCCAGCAGCCAAGAGCTGGGGTACGAGCAGTACTTC. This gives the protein CASSQELGYEQYF.

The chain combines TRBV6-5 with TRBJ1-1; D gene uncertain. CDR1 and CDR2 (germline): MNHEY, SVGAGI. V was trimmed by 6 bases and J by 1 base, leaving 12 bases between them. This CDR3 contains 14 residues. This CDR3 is CASRMRVSNTEAFF. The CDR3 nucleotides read TGTGCCAGCAGGATGAGAGTTTCGAACACTGAAGCTTTCTTT.

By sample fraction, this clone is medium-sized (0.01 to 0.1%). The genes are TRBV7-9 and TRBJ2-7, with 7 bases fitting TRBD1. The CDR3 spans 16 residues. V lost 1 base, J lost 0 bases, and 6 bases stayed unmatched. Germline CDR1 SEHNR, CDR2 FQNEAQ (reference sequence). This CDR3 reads CASSLGLGTVSYEQYF. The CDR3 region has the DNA TGTGCCAGCAGCTTAGGGCTCGGGACAGTCTCCTACGAGCAGTACTTC.

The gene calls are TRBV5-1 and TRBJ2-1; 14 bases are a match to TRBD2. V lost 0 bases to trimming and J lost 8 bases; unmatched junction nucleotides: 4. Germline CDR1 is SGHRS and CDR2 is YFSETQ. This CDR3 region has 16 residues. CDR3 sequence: CASSLGLAGGLDEQFF. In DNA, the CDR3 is TGCGCCAGCAGCTTGGGACTAGCGGGGGGGCTCGATGAGCAGTTCTTC.

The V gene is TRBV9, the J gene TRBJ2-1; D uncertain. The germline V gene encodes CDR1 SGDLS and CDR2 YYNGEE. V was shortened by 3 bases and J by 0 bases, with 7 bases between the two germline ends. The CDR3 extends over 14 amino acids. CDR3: CASSGTYSYNEQFF. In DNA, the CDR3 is TGTGCCAGCAGCGGCACCTACTCCTACAATGAGCAGTTCTTC. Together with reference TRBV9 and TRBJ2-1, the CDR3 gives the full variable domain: DSGVTQTPKHLITATGQRVTLRCSPRSGDLSVYWYQQSLDQGLQFLIQYYNGEERAKGNILERFSAQQFPDLHSELNLSSLELGDSALYFCASSGTYSYNEQFFGPGTRLTVL.

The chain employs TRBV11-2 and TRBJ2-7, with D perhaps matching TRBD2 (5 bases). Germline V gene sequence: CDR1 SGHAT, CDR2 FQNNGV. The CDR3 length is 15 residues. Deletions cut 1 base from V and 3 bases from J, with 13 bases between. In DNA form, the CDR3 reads TGTGCCAGCAGCTTAGCCGTCGGGGAGATCTACGAGCAGTACTTC. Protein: CASSLAVGEIYEQYF.

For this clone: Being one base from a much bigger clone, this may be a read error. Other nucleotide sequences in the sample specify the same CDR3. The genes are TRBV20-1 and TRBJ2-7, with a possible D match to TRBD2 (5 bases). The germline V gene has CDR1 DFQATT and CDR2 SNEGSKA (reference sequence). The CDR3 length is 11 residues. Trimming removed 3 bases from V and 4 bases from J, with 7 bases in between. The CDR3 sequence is CSASRGYEQYF. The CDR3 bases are TGCAGTGCTAGTCGGGGTTACGAGCAGTACTTC.